A selection of T cell receptor beta chains follows, all from one sample in a study of T cell responses to AZD1222 COVID-19 vaccine. TCRdb keeps only in-frame clones here, not all; method: immunoSEQ multiplex PCR. Among more than 150,000 clones listed, over 80% were seen once. The material sequenced was peripheral blood, taken on day 0 of AZD1222 vaccination. These receptors all come from an adult in good health. Both conserved end residues are part of each CDR3. A D gene is named only where the DNA matches it firmly. Clone sizes are given selectively: once, few, many, or a class where the clone is expanded.

clone_size,d_call,v_call,j_call,cdr3_nt,cdr3_aa
NA,TRBD1,TRBV2,TRBJ1-5,TGTGCCAGCAGTGAAGGACAGGGGAATAGCAATCAGCCCCAGCATTTT,CASSEGQGNSNQPQHF
once,NA,TRBV7-8,TRBJ1-1,TGTGCCAGCAGCTTTCGTGGGGGGGTAGACACTGAAGCTTTCTTT,CASSFRGGVDTEAFF
NA,NA,TRBV4-1,TRBJ1-1,TGCGCCAGCAGCCAAGTGGGCAGGGGCACTGAAGCTTTCTTT,CASSQVGRGTEAFF
NA,NA,TRBV2,TRBJ2-1,TGTGCCAGCAGTGAAGGCGGGGGCCCCTCCTACAATGAGCAGTTCTTC,CASSEGGGPSYNEQFF
once,NA,TRBV15,TRBJ1-4,TGTGCCACCAGCAGAGGTTCTTCTGAAAAACTGTTTTTT,CATSRGSSEKLFF
NA,TRBD1,TRBV6-5,TRBJ1-1,TGTGCCAGCAGTTACGGCGGACAGGGAAGGGAAGCTTTCTTT,CASSYGGQGREAFF
NA,NA,TRBV7-2,TRBJ2-1,TGTGCCAGCAGACCCGGGGTGGGTGAGCAGTTCTTC,CASRPGVGEQFF
NA,TRBD1,TRBV10-3,TRBJ2-1,TGTGCCATCAGTGAGCCCGGACAGGGCTTCAATGAGCAGTTCTTC,CAISEPGQGFNEQFF
NA,TRBD2,TRBV24-1,TRBJ2-3,TGTGCCACCACGACTAGCGGGGGTTTCACAGATACGCAGTATTTT,CATTTSGGFTDTQYF
NA,TRBD2,TRBV4-2,TRBJ2-1,TGTGCCAGCAGCCAAGATAGCGGGGGGTCCAATGAGCAGTTCTTC,CASSQDSGGSNEQFF
NA,NA,TRBV7-9,TRBJ1-4,TGTGCCAGCAGCTCCGGGCCAGCAACTAATGAAAAACTGTTTTTT,CASSSGPATNEKLFF
NA,TRBD1,TRBV6-5,TRBJ1-6,TGTGCCAGCAGGACCCCGGGACAGACTAATTCACCCCTCCACTTT,CASRTPGQTNSPLHF
NA,TRBD1,TRBV18,TRBJ2-7,TGTGCCAGCTCCCCGGGACAGGGATTGCGCGAGCAGTACTTC,CASSPGQGLREQYF
NA,TRBD1,TRBV28,TRBJ1-1,TGTGCCACTAAGGGACAGGTGAACACTGAAGCTTTCTTT,CATKGQVNTEAFF
NA,NA,TRBV2,TRBJ1-6,TGTGCCAGCAGTGATGCTTGGGCGCTGAATTCACCCCTCCACTTT,CASSDAWALNSPLHF
NA,TRBD1,TRBV2,TRBJ1-1,TGTGCCAGCAGTGAACCGGTAACAGGGGGCAGGGCGGGAAACACTGAAGCTTTCTTT,CASSEPVTGGRAGNTEAFF
NA,TRBD1,TRBV4-1,TRBJ1-2,TGCGCCAGCAGCCACCCCCCGGGACAGGTTCCCCCTATCGATGGCTACACCTTC,CASSHPPGQVPPIDGYTF
once,NA,TRBV5-4,TRBJ1-1,TGTGCCAGCAGCTTGGGAACGACTGAAGCTTTCTTT,CASSLGTTEAFF
NA,TRBD1,TRBV29-1,TRBJ1-1,TGCAGCGTTGATGGGACAGGGGACACTGAAGCTTTCTTT,CSVDGTGDTEAFF
NA,NA,TRBV19,TRBJ1-2,TGTGCCAGTAGTATCGGGGGCGGCTACACCTTC,CASSIGGGYTF
NA,TRBD1,TRBV29-1,TRBJ2-3,TGCAGCGTCGCGACAGGGGATACGCAGTATTTT,CSVATGDTQYF
NA,NA,TRBV18,TRBJ2-5,TGTGCCAGCTCACCACGGGAAAGCAGGGAGACCCAGTACTTC,CASSPRESRETQYF
NA,NA,TRBV30,TRBJ2-1,TGTGCCTGGAGCCAGGGCGGGGCTCACAATGAGCAGTTCTTC,CAWSQGGAHNEQFF
once,NA,TRBV5-1,TRBJ1-2,TGCGCCAGCAGCTTGTTGTCCGGGGAAGACTACACCTTC,CASSLLSGEDYTF
NA,NA,TRBV7-2,TRBJ2-5,TGTGCCAGCAGTTTTGGACGGGGTTACCAAGAGACCCAGTACTTC,CASSFGRGYQETQYF
NA,NA,TRBV12-3/TRBV12-4,TRBJ2-7,TGTGCCAGCCGTGCTCTGGACGAGCAGTACTTC,CASRALDEQYF
NA,NA,TRBV2,TRBJ1-3,TGTGCCAGCAGTGATTTGAGCTCTGGAAACACCATATATTTT,CASSDLSSGNTIYF
NA,TRBD1,TRBV7-2,TRBJ1-1,TGTGCCAGCAGCTCATACAGGGGGACCACTGAAGCTTTCTTT,CASSSYRGTTEAFF
NA,NA,TRBV4-1,TRBJ1-1,TGCGCCAGCAGCCAAGATCCGGGGGCGGACACTGAAGCTTTCTTT,CASSQDPGADTEAFF
NA,NA,TRBV4-2,TRBJ1-3,TGTGCCAGCAGCCAAAGGCTCGTCTCTGGAAACACCATATATTTT,CASSQRLVSGNTIYF